This T cell receptor (beta chain) was identified during a study of cytomegalovirus exposure and HLA in healthy donors. Unmatched junction bases numbered 6, after V lost 1 base and J lost 0 bases. The CDR3 extends over 19 amino acids. Germline V CDR1 and CDR2: SGHTA, FQGNSA. This PCR relied on a set of 60 Vbeta primers and 13 Jbeta primers. Assay used: immunoSEQ multiplex PCR; TCRdb lists only in-frame clones, some missing. The sample consists of approximately 140,000 clones, around 80% of them appearing once. A single count supports this clone. The chain joins TRBV7-2 to TRBJ2-1; 13 bases fit TRBD2. Sequencing used PBMCs. The sequence came from a man between 40 and 49 years old in good health and CMV-seropositive. The CDR3 region has the DNA TGTGCCAGCAGCTTAGGACTAGCGGGAGGAGACAACTCCTACAATGAGCAGTTCTTC. Protein product: CASSLGLAGGDNSYNEQFF.